This T cell receptor (beta chain) was documented in a study of identical twins (dated by TCRdb to the mid-2010s). With regard to the full study: To test whether fetal clonotypes persist, this study deep-sequenced TCR alpha and beta repertoires from monozygotic twins, from unrelated adults of various ages, and from cord blood. Replicate twin experiments were performed at different times using different library preparation protocols to rule out contamination.

All donors were healthy Caucasians. The twin cohort comprised three pairs of female monozygotic twins, all aged about 18 to 30 years. Miltenyi CD45RO+ enrichment and human naive T-cell isolation kits were used to isolate memory (CD45RO+) and naive T cells from PBMC. Points the paper makes about the study in general: Zero-insertion analyses could be partly confounded by invariant T cells such as MAIT and iNKT, though diverse VJ usage argued against such confounding for most clonotypes. Abundant cord blood beta clonotypes had fewer insertions, young adult naive repertoires showed a similar but weaker trend, and memory repertoires showed no such trend. A weaker excess of twin sharing was found in beta out-of-frame sequences because the signal-to-noise ratio was lowered by fewer shared sequences. Compared with coincidental sharing between unrelated individuals, out-of-frame TCR alpha sequences shared between twins had an excess of sequences with low generation probability. In monozygotic twins, out-of-frame TCR alpha sharing was systematically underestimated by recombination models, although the models agreed with sharing between unrelated individuals. Because the same donors could not be followed over many years, the conclusions depended on cross-sectional statistical analysis.

This clonotype has just a few counts. No antigen is known for it. No base-level quality is on record; no much larger clone is a single base apart. Library generation was performed with 5' RACE. Instrument on record: Illumina HiSeq 2000. Template switching introduced a universal primer binding site; the final cDNA contained a unique molecular identifier, enabling accurate counting of TCR cDNA molecules. Specific primers in the conserved constant-segment region were used to synthesize first-strand cDNA for the TCR alpha and beta chains. To control for contamination, every cDNA library carried two barcodes: a SMART-Mk sample barcode plus Illumina barcodes. TruSeq adapter sequences along with Illumina sample barcodes were introduced in two successive PCR steps. The TCR alpha and beta cDNA libraries were sequenced on the Illumina HiSeq platform using custom primers. The study's processing was this. MiGEC was used to process raw reads and extract unique molecular identifiers, and MiXCR was used to find CDR3 positions. Recombination models were inferred per individual with the repgenHMM and IGoR tools using an EM algorithm. Shared clonotypes were analyzed with the tcR package in R, and sharing was normalized by the product of cloneset sizes. To study raw recombination without the effects of thymic and clonal selection, out-of-frame nonproductive sequences were analyzed. TCRdb reanalyzed the raw reads on its own, using fastp at Q25 for trimming and MiXCR for clone calling, and kept in-frame beta chains. Every entry covers one CDR3 protein and lists the most common genes and DNA from its rows. The V and J calls shown here were made by TCRdb, not taken from the authors' results. The sample table contains about 280,000 distinct CDR3 sequences; only one count was recorded for about 8.9% of them. Around 2.1% of the sample is taken by the ten largest.

The CDR3 contains 17 residues, cysteine and phenylalanine counted. Of the read, only the CDR3 DNA is kept; its 51 bases are in frame from base 1. V is pared back by 0 bases and J by 6 bases, with 20 bases lying between the germline termini. The germline V gene encodes CDR1 SGHDN and CDR2 FVKESK. The sample also formed part of further work on yellow fever vaccine responses in identical twins. As noted in the second study: The T cell response to vaccination in identical twins was reported by the authors to appear partly convergent and partly personalized. In identical twins, the study followed T cell clones that responded to the vaccine with precision.

This sequence was found in a woman between 18 and 30 years old in good health. The sequence is built from TRBV14 and TRBJ1-2; a confident D gene designation cannot be given. Sample: memory (CD45RO+) T cells sorted from blood. The cell subset or site tag for this specimen amounts to: CD45RO+ enriched T cells. The CDR3 sequence is CASSQDGARPLVDGYTF. In nucleotides, the sequence is TGTGCCAGCAGCCAAGATGGAGCCAGACCCTTAGTTGATGGCTACACCTTC.